Given below is one T cell receptor beta chain in context. Its specificity is not known. V dropped 4 bases and J dropped 6 bases, with 16 bases sitting between them. Germline values: CDR1 MDHEN, CDR2 SYDVKM. The length of the CDR3 is 15 residues. During the collection period, no donor immune events like infections were recorded. This entry comes from a study of identifying expanded T cells in peripheral blood. Study-level results: Clone count variance between roughly two-week samples rose with total template count. Differentially abundant clones: 1 to 1.5 between replicates, 16.4 at approximately two weeks, more than 18 at four.

The protocol was immunoSEQ multiplex PCR, while the TCRdb copy is restricted to in-frame clones and leaves out a portion. The sample has more than 45,000 clones, under 85% seen once. The source is a person between 18 and 69 years old in good health. The material sequenced was blood. The chain carries TRBV28 and TRBJ2-1; D not resolved. CDR3 DNA sequence: TGTGCCAGCAGTTCAGGCCAGGTCTCCGTCAATGAGCAGTTCTTC. Its protein is CASSSGQVSVNEQFF.